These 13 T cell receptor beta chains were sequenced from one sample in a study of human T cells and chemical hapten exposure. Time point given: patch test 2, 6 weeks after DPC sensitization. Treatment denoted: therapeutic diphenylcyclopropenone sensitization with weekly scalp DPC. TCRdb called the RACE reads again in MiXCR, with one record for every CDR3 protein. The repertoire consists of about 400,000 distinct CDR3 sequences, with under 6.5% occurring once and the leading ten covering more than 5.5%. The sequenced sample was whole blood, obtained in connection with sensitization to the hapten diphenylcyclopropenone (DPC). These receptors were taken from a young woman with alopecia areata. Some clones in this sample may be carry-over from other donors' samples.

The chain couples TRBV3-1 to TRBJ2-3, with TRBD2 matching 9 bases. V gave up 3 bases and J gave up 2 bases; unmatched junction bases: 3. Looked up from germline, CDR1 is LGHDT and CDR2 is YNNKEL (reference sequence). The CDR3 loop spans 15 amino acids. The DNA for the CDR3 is TGTGCCAGCAGCCAGACTAGCGGACTCACAGATACGCAGTATTTT. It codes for CASSQTSGLTDTQYF.

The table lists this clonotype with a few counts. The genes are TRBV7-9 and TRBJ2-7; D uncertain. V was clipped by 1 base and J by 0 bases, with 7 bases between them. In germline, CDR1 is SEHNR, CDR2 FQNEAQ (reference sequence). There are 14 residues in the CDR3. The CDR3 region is CASSLDQYSYEQYF. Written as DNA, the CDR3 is TGTGCCAGCAGCTTAGATCAGTACTCCTACGAGCAGTACTTC.

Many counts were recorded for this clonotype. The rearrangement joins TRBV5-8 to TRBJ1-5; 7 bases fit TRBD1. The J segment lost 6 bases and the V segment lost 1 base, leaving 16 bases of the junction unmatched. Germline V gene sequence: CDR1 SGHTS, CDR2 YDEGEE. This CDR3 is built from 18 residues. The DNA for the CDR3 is TGTGCCAGCAGCTTGTCTCGTCAGGGGGTTTCGGCCGGTCAGCCCCAGCATTTT. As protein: CASSLSRQGVSAGQPQHF.

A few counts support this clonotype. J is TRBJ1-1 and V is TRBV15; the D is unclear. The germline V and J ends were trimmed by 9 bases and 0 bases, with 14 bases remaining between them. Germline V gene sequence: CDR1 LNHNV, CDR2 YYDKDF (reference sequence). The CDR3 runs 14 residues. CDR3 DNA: TGTGCCACGTATGAAGGCGGGTTGAACACTGAAGCTTTCTTT. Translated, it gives CATYEGGLNTEAFF.

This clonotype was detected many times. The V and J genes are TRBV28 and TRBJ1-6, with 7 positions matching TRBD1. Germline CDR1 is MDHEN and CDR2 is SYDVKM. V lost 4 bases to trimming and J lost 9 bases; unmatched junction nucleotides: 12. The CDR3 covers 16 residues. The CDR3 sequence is CASSSEQGKVASPLHF. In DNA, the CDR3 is TGTGCCAGCAGTTCAGAACAGGGGAAAGTGGCTTCACCCCTCCACTTT.

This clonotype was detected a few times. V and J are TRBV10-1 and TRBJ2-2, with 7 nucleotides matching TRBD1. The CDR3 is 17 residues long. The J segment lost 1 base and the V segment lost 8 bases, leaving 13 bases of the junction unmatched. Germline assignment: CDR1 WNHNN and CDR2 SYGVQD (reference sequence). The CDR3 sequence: CASQGQTHLENTGELFF. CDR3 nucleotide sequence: TGCGCCAGCCAGGGACAGACCCATCTTGAGAACACCGGGGAGCTGTTTTTT.

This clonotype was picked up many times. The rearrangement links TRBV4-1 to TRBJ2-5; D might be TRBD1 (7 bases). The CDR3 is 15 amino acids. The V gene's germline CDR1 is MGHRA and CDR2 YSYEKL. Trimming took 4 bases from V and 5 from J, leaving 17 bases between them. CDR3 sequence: CASSPITQGRETQYF. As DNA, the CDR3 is TGCGCCAGCAGCCCGATTACACAGGGGAGGGAGACCCAGTACTTC.

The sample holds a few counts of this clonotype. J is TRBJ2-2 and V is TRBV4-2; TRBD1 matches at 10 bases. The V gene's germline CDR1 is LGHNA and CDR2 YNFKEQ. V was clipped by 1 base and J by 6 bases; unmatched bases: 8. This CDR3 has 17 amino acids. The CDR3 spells CASSQALDRGLAGELFF. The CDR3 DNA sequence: TGTGCCAGCAGCCAAGCCCTAGACAGGGGGCTGGCCGGGGAGCTGTTTTTT.

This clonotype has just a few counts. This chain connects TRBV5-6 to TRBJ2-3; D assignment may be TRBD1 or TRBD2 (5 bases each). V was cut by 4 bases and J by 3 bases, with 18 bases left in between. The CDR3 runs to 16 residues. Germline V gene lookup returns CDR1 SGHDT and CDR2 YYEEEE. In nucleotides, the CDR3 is TGTGCCAGCAGCACCGAAGCGTTGGGGGTGACAGATACGCAGTATTTT. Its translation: CASSTEALGVTDTQYF.

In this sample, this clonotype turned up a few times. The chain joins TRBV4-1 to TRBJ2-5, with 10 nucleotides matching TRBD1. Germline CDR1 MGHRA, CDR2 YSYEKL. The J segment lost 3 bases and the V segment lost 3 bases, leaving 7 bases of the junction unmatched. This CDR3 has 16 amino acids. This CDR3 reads CASSHIMGQGKETQYF. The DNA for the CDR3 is TGCGCCAGCAGCCATATTATGGGACAGGGGAAAGAGACCCAGTACTTC.

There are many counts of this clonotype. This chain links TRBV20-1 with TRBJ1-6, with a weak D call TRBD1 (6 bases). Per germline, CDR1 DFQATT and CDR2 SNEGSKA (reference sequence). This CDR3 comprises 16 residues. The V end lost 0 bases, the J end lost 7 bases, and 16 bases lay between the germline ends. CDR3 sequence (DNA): TGCAGTGCTAGAGACCCCGGCGGACAGCCAAATTCACCCCTCCACTTT. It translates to CSARDPGGQPNSPLHF.

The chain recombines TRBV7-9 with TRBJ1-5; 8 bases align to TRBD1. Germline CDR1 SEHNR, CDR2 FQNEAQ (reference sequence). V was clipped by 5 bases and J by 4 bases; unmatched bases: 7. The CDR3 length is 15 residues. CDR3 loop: CASSPGQGLNQPQHF. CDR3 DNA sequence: TGTGCCAGCAGCCCAGGACAGGGCCTAAATCAGCCCCAGCATTTT.

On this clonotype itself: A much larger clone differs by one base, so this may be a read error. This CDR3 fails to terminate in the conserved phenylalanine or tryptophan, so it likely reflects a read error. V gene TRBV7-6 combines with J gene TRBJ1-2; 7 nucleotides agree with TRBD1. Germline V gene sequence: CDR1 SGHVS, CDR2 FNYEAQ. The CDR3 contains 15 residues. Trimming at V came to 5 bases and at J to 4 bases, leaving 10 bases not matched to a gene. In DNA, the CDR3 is TGTGCCAGCAGCAGAACCGAAGGGACAGTCTATGGCTACACCCTC. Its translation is CASSRTEGTVYGYTL.